The 31 T cell receptor beta chains listed next were all sequenced from one sample in a study of STAT3 mutations in large granular lymphocyte leukemia. Study observations and caveats: In T-cell large granular lymphocyte leukemia, about half of patients showed multiple immunodominant subclonotypes.

No antigen has been identified for these receptors. Assay used: immunoSEQ multiplex PCR; TCRdb lists only in-frame clones, some missing. The sample holds more than 10,000 clones; approximately 84% are singletons and the top ten take around 52%. Sequenced material: peripheral blood mononuclear cells. All receptors derive from a man aged 55 to 70 with T-cell large granular lymphocyte leukemia. Some clones in this sample may be carry-over from other donors' samples.

This chain uses TRBV5-4 with TRBJ2-7; 12 bases line up with TRBD1. Germline CDR1 reads SGHNT; CDR2 reads YYREEE (reference sequence). The CDR3 sequence is 13 residues long. J gave up 6 bases and V 10 bases, and 8 bases lay outside the gene matches. In DNA form, the CDR3 reads TGTGCCTGCTCCCGGGACAGGGGGCTCGAGCAGTACTTC. Translated, it gives CACSRDRGLEQYF.

The chain uses TRBV11-2 and TRBJ2-1; TRBD2 matches at 7 bases. CDR1 is SGHAT and CDR2 is FQNNGV in the germline V gene. This CDR3 has 15 residues. Losses at the gene ends were 6 bases for V and 0 bases for J; bases not matched to a gene: 5. The CDR3 nucleotides are TGTGCCAGCAGGGCCGGGAGGAGCTCCTACAATGAGCAGTTCTTC. This sequence encodes CASRAGRSSYNEQFF.

The V call is TRBV2, the J call TRBJ1-6; 8 bases agree with TRBD1. CDR1 is SNHLY and CDR2 is FYNNEI in the germline V gene. Trimming at V came to 4 bases and at J to 10 bases, leaving 6 bases not matched to a gene. This CDR3 has 14 residues. The CDR3 DNA reads as TGTGCCAGCAGTGGTGGACAGGGACAATCACCCCTCCACTTT. Protein sequence: CASSGGQGQSPLHF.

This chain uses TRBV4-3 with TRBJ2-7; 8 bases agree with TRBD1. V was clipped by 3 bases and J by 2 bases; unmatched bases: 6. This CDR3 region has 15 residues. Germline V gene sequence: CDR1 LGHNA, CDR2 YSLEER. CDR3 amino acids: CASSHRTGSAYEQYF. CDR3 coding DNA: TGCGCCAGCAGCCATCGGACAGGGTCGGCCTACGAGCAGTACTTC.

V usage is TRBV5-1 and J usage is TRBJ1-4; D is undetermined. Germline V gives CDR1 SGHRS, CDR2 YFSETQ. This CDR3 spans 13 amino acids. Trimming removed 1 base at V and 6 bases at J, with 7 bases between. CDR3 coding DNA: TGCGCCAGCAGCTTGACGACGGATGAAAAACTGTTTTTT. This translates into CASSLTTDEKLFF.

V usage is TRBV5-8 and J usage is TRBJ2-2, with a tentative D call TRBD2 (6 bases). Deletions cut 4 bases from V and 0 bases from J, with 19 bases between. Germline lookup yields CDR1 SGHTS and CDR2 YDEGEE. The CDR3 sequence is 18 residues long. The CDR3 sequence is CASSRGTLSDPNTGELFF. As DNA, the CDR3 is TGTGCCAGCAGCCGCGGGACTCTGTCCGACCCGAACACCGGGGAGCTGTTTTTT.

The chain has TRBV6-1 and TRBJ1-2; the D gene is possibly TRBD1 (6 bases). With 0 bases removed from V and 6 bases from J, the gap between germline ends came to 26 bases. Germline V gene sequence: CDR1 MNHNS, CDR2 SASEGT. This CDR3 has 19 amino acids. The CDR3 sequence is CASSEANSPRGYRDNGYTF. For the CDR3, the DNA is TGTGCCAGCAGTGAAGCTAACTCCCCTCGGGGGTACAGGGATAATGGCTACACCTTC.

This chain links TRBV6-5 with TRBJ1-2, with 9 positions matching TRBD1. The junction had 6 bases not matched to a gene; V was cut back by 5 bases and J by 5 bases. Germline CDR1 MNHEY, CDR2 SVGAGI. The CDR3 is 14 amino acids. CDR3 bases: TGTGCCAGCAGTCGGGACAGGGCGCCTTATGGCTACACCTTC. It translates to CASSRDRAPYGYTF.

The rearrangement joins TRBV6-1 to TRBJ1-5, with D unclear. The germline CDR1 and CDR2 sequences are MNHNS and SASEGT. Trimming removed 4 bases at V and 0 bases at J, with 7 bases between. The length of the CDR3 is 14 residues. CDR3 amino acids: CASSVQISNQPQHF. In nucleotides, the CDR3 is TGTGCCAGCAGTGTCCAGATTAGCAATCAGCCCCAGCATTTT.

This clone was found a few times. The V gene is TRBV27, the J gene TRBJ2-3; no definite D call. The ends were cut back, 2 bases at V and 4 bases at J, with 7 bases in the middle. In germline, CDR1 is MNHEY, CDR2 SMNVEV (reference sequence). The CDR3 is made up of 13 amino acids. The CDR3 protein is CASSLGWADTQYF. CDR3 DNA sequence: TGTGCCAGCAGTTTAGGGTGGGCAGATACGCAGTATTTT.

The CDR3, as DNA: TGCGCCAGCAGCCAACACGGTCTAGAGGGATCCTACGAGCAGTACTTC. Its protein is CASSQHGLEGSYEQYF. The chain links TRBV5-1 to TRBJ2-7; D perhaps matches TRBD2 (5 bases). This CDR3 spans 16 amino acids. V was trimmed by 4 bases and J by 1 base, leaving 18 bases between them. The germline CDR1 and CDR2 sequences are SGHRS and YFSETQ.

The chain links TRBV27 to TRBJ1-2; D is unresolved. The V end was cut by 3 bases, the J end by 4 bases, with 12 bases between. This CDR3 spans 14 amino acids. Germline loops: CDR1 MNHEY, CDR2 SMNVEV (reference sequence). The CDR3 coding sequence is TGTGCCAGCAGTTTGGGAGGGTTACCCTATGGCTACACCTTC. Residues: CASSLGGLPYGYTF.

The chain is built from TRBV7-2 and TRBJ2-2; 11 positions agree with TRBD2. J was trimmed by 4 bases and V by 3 bases; bases with no gene match: 4. Germline values: CDR1 SGHTA, CDR2 FQGNSA. The CDR3 has 16 amino acids. The CDR3 DNA is TGTGCCAGCAGCTTCGGTAGCGGGAGGGTCACCGGGGAGCTGTTTTTT. This sequence encodes CASSFGSGRVTGELFF.

The rearrangement joins TRBV6-5 to TRBJ2-7, with TRBD1 matching over 8 bases. There are 14 residues in the CDR3. With 6 bases clipped from V and 3 bases from J, the junction kept 7 bases outside the gene matches. Germline CDR1 and CDR2: MNHEY and SVGAGI. CDR3 nucleotides: TGTGCCAGCAGCCGACAGGGGTCATACTACGAGCAGTACTTC. Protein sequence: CASSRQGSYYEQYF.

This chain joins TRBV5-1 and TRBJ2-7; TRBD2 agrees at 10 bases. The length of the CDR3 is 15 residues. V was clipped by 4 bases and J by 2 bases; unmatched bases: 6. Germline V gene lookup returns CDR1 SGHRS and CDR2 YFSETQ. The CDR3 reads CASSTASGGPYEQYF. In DNA, the CDR3 is TGCGCCAGCAGCACCGCTAGCGGGGGTCCCTACGAGCAGTACTTC.

The chain carries TRBV5-6 and TRBJ2-4; D is possibly TRBD2 (6 bases). This CDR3 is built from 16 residues. V lost 0 bases and J lost 0, with 10 bases in between. The V gene's germline CDR1 is SGHDT and CDR2 YYEEEE. The CDR3 here is CASSLGGGIAKNIQYF. The CDR3 DNA reads TGTGCCAGCAGCTTGGGGGGCGGGATAGCCAAAAACATTCAGTACTTC. Based on the CDR3 plus reference TRBV5-6 and TRBJ2-4, the full variable domain is DAGVTQSPTHLIKTRGQQVTLRCSPKSGHDTVSWYQQALGQGPQFIFQYYEEEERQRGNFPDRFSGHQFPNYSSELNVNALLLGDSALYLCASSLGGGIAKNIQYFGAGTRLSVL.

This chain joins TRBV5-5 and TRBJ2-2, with 14 positions matching TRBD2. Germline trimming cut 3 bases from V and 8 bases from J; bases unmatched to any gene: 9. CDR3 length: 17 amino acids. Per the germline V gene, CDR1 is SGHKS and CDR2 is YYEKEE (reference sequence). CDR3 in amino acids: CASSYTGTSGSEGELFF. CDR3 DNA: TGTGCCAGCAGCTATACCGGGACTAGCGGGAGCGAGGGGGAGCTGTTTTTT.

This clone is labeled as medium-sized. The chain couples TRBV19 to TRBJ2-3; D possibly corresponds to TRBD2 (5 bases). V lost 6 bases, J lost 10 bases, and 11 bases lay in between. CDR1 LNHDA and CDR2 SQIVND come from the germline V gene (reference sequence). This CDR3 comprises 11 residues. CDR3 region: CASSTSWAQYF. The CDR3 coding sequence is TGTGCCAGTAGCACTAGTTGGGCGCAGTATTTT.

V and J are TRBV30 and TRBJ1-1; D remains unclear. The V end was cut by 4 bases, the J end by 4 bases, with 16 bases between. Germline V gene data show CDR1 as GTSNPN and CDR2 as SVGIG (reference sequence). This CDR3 contains 14 residues. CDR3 sequence reads: CAWKLGRSGTEAFF. In nucleotides, the CDR3 is TGTGCCTGGAAGTTAGGACGCTCGGGCACTGAAGCTTTCTTT. The variable domain in full, completed from reference TRBV30 and TRBJ1-1, reads SQTIHQWPATLVQPVGSPLSLECTVEGTSNPNLYWYRQAAGRGLQLLFYSVGIGQISSEVPQNLSASRPQDRQFILSSKKLLLSDSGFYLCAWKLGRSGTEAFFGQGTRLTVV.

The rearrangement joins TRBV5-1 to TRBJ2-3; no clear D gene. Germline values: CDR1 SGHRS, CDR2 YFSETQ. This CDR3 region has 13 residues. V was pared by 2 bases and J by 4 bases, with 8 bases between. This CDR3 reads CASSLPSPDTQYF. CDR3 coding DNA: TGCGCCAGCAGCTTACCCAGTCCAGATACGCAGTATTTT.

This clone was found a few times. The V and J genes are TRBV6-5 and TRBJ2-7; TRBD2 aligns across 7 bases. The CDR3 runs to 14 residues. Looked up from germline, CDR1 is MNHEY and CDR2 is SVGAGI. V was pared by 8 bases and J by 2 bases, with 9 bases of the junction left unmatched. The CDR3 sequence is CASRTAGTTYEQYF. The CDR3, as DNA: TGTGCCAGCCGGACGGCAGGGACTACCTACGAGCAGTACTTC.

The V and J genes are TRBV5-1 and TRBJ2-1; perhaps D is TRBD1 or TRBD2 (5 bases each). The CDR3 is 14 amino acids. The V and J ends lost 7 bases and 3 bases respectively, with 14 bases between them. CDR1 and CDR2 from the germline V gene are SGHRS and YFSETQ. The CDR3 coding sequence is TGCGCCAGCTCCTTGGGGGATCGCTACAATGAGCAGTTCTTC. Protein sequence: CASSLGDRYNEQFF.

This sequence joins TRBV4-1 and TRBJ2-3; 8 nucleotides line up with TRBD2. Germline V gene lookup returns CDR1 MGHRA and CDR2 YSYEKL. The CDR3 sequence is 15 residues long. J gave up 3 bases and V 0 bases, and 2 bases lay outside the gene matches. CDR3: CASSQEQRETDTQYF. CDR3 DNA sequence: TGCGCCAGCAGCCAAGAACAGCGGGAGACAGATACGCAGTATTTT.

The chain links TRBV28 to TRBJ2-7; a possible D gene is TRBD1 (6 bases). CDR1 is MDHEN and CDR2 is SYDVKM in the germline V gene. CDR3 length: 13 residues. Trimming left V 5 bases short and J 6 bases short, with 14 bases between. DNA for the CDR3: TGTGCCAGCAGTCCCCAAACAGGGCGCGAGCAGTACTTC. Protein sequence: CASSPQTGREQYF.

This clone was detected a few times. The chain links TRBV29-1 to TRBJ2-1, with 9 nucleotides matching TRBD1. CDR3 length equals 18 residues. In germline, CDR1 is SQVTM, CDR2 ANQGSEA. The junction had 11 bases not matched to a gene; V was cut back by 1 base and J by 1 base. The DNA for the CDR3 is TGCAGCGTTGAAGGGGGACGACAGGGGGGGTTTTCCTACAATGAGCAGTTCTTC. It is translated as CSVEGGRQGGFSYNEQFF.

This clone was seen more than once but under ten times. V is TRBV28 and J is TRBJ1-1; weak D call: TRBD1 (6 bases). Germline V gene lookup returns CDR1 MDHEN and CDR2 SYDVKM. Deletions cut 1 base from V and 11 bases from J, with 11 bases between. This CDR3 region has 12 residues. CDR3 in DNA: TGTGCCAGCAGTTTATCGACAGGCTGGGCTTTCTTT. Amino acid sequence: CASSLSTGWAFF.

This clone came up once. V gene TRBV5-1 combines with J gene TRBJ2-3; the match to TRBD2 covers 8 bases. This CDR3 spans 17 amino acids. Trimming took 4 bases from V and 2 from J; bases not matched to a gene: 12. Per the germline V gene, CDR1 is SGHRS and CDR2 is YFSETQ. CDR3 loop: CASSPRGSGSFTDTQYF. CDR3 nucleotide sequence: TGCGCCAGCAGCCCCCGAGGGAGCGGGAGTTTCACAGATACGCAGTATTTT.

V usage is TRBV5-4 and J usage is TRBJ2-7, with 13 bases that match TRBD2. The V segment lost 4 bases and the J segment 2 bases; nucleotides outside the gene matches: 9. Germline CDR1 is SGHNT and CDR2 is YYREEE (reference sequence). This CDR3 has 17 amino acids. In nucleotides, the CDR3 is TGTGCCAGCAGCCAAGCGGGACTAGCGGGAATTACCTACGAGCAGTACTTC. Protein: CASSQAGLAGITYEQYF.

The chain couples TRBV7-9 to TRBJ2-2, with no clear D. Germline assignment: CDR1 SEHNR and CDR2 FQNEAQ (reference sequence). The CDR3 is made up of 14 amino acids. V was clipped by 1 base and J by 1 base, with 4 bases between them. The CDR3 sequence: CASSLGQNTGELFF. CDR3 sequence (DNA): TGTGCCAGCAGCTTAGGGCAGAACACCGGGGAGCTGTTTTTT.

V gene TRBV2 combines with J gene TRBJ2-7; D call uncertain. V gave up 4 bases and J gave up 3 bases, with 10 bases separating them. The CDR3 is 13 amino acids. Germline V lookup: CDR1 SNHLY, CDR2 FYNNEI. The CDR3 coding sequence is TGTGCCAGCAGTGTATTGGTCCGCTACGAGCAGTACTTC. The encoded protein is CASSVLVRYEQYF.

CDR3 region: CASSFAGGNIQYF. CDR3 nucleotides: TGCGCCAGCAGCTTCGCCGGGGGGAACATTCAGTACTTC. V usage is TRBV4-3 and J usage is TRBJ2-4; 7 bases fit TRBD2. Germline V CDR1 and CDR2: LGHNA, YSLEER. This CDR3 has 13 residues. J lost 7 bases, V lost 5 bases, and 5 bases had no gene match.